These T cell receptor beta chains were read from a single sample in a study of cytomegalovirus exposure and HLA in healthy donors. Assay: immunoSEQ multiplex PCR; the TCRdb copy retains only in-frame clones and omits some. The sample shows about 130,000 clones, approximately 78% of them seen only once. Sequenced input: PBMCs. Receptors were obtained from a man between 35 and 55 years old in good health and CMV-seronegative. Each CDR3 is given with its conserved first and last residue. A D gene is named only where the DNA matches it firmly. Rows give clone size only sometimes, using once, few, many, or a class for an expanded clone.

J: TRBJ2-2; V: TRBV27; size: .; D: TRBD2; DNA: TGTGCCAGCAGTTCCCGACTAGCGGGGGGTGGCGGGGAGCTGTTTTTT; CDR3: CASSSRLAGGGGELFF
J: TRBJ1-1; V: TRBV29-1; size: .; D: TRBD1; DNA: TGCAGCGTCACGGGACAGGGGAACACTGAAGCTTTCTTT; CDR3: CSVTGQGNTEAFF
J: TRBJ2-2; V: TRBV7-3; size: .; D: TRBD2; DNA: TGTGCCAGCAGCTTAGTCGGGGGGTCATCCACCGGGGAGCTGTTTTTT; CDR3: CASSLVGGSSTGELFF
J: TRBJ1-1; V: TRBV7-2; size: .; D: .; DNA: TGTGCCAGTGATGACACGAACACTGAAGCTTTCTTT; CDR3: CASDDTNTEAFF
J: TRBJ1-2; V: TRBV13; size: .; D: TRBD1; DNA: TGTGCCAGCAGCCTCAAGGGGGCGCCTTATGGCTACACCTTC; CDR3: CASSLKGAPYGYTF
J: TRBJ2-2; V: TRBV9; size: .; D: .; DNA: TGTGCCAGCAGCGTAGATCCAGCCGGGGAGCTGTTTTTT; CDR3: CASSVDPAGELFF
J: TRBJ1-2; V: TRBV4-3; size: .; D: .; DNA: TGCGCCAGCAGCCAAGATCGTCGGGCAGGGCAGATCTATGGCTACACCTTC; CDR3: CASSQDRRAGQIYGYTF
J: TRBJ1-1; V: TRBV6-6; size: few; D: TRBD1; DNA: TGTGCCAGCAGCCGGGACAGGAACACTGAAGCTTTCTTT; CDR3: CASSRDRNTEAFF
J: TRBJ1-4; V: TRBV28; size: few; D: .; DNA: TGTGCCTGCGGTCCTACCGCGAATGAAAAACTGTTTTTT; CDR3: CACGPTANEKLFF
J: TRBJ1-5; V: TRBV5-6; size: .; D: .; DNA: TGTGCCAGCAGCTCACAGGGATTCAATCAGCCCCAGCATTTT; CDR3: CASSSQGFNQPQHF
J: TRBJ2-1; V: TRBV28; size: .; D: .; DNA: TGTGCCAGCAATGGGCGCCTTACCTACAATGAGCAGTTCTTC; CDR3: CASNGRLTYNEQFF
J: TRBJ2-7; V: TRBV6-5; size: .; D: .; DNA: TGTGCCAGCAGTTACCTCGCGGCGGGTGGCTCCTACGAGCAGTACTTC; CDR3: CASSYLAAGGSYEQYF
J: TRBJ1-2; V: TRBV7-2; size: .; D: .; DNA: TGTGCCAGCAGCCCTTCCGGCGCGGTGAGCTACACCTTC; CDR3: CASSPSGAVSYTF
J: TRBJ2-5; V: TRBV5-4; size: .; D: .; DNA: TGTGCCAGCAGCTTGTCAGGGATACAAGAGACCCAGTACTTC; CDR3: CASSLSGIQETQYF
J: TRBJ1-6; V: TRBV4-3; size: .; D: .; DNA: TGCGCCAGCAGCCAAGATATGAGGGATAATTCACCCCTCCACTTT; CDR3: CASSQDMRDNSPLHF
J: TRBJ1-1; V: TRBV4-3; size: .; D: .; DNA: TGCGCCAGCAGCCAAGATATTTCAGGGGAGGCTTTCTTT; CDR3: CASSQDISGEAFF
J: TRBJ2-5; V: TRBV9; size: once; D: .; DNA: TGTGCCAGCAGCGTAGTAGGCAGCGAGTACCAAGAGACCCAGTACTTC; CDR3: CASSVVGSEYQETQYF
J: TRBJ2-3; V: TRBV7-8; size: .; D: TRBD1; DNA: TGTGCCAGCAGCAAACAGGGGGACACAGATACGCAGTATTTT; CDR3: CASSKQGDTDTQYF
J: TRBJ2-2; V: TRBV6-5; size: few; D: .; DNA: TGTGCCAGCAGTTATGGGGGGAGAACCGGGGAGCTGTTTTTT; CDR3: CASSYGGRTGELFF
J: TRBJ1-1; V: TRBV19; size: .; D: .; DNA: TGTGCCAGTAGTATTCGGCAGGGATACACTGAAGCTTTCTTT; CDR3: CASSIRQGYTEAFF
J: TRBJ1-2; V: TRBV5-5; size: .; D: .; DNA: TGTGCCAGCAGCCCTGGGGGCCTCAGGAACTATGGCTACACCTTC; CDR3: CASSPGGLRNYGYTF
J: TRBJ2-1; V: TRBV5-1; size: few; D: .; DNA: TGCGCCAGCAGTGGAGTCGGTAGATGGAATGAGCAGTTCTTC; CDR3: CASSGVGRWNEQFF
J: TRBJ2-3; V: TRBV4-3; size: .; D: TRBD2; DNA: TGCGCCGGTAGCGGGGGACTCACAGATACGCAGTATTTT; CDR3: CAGSGGLTDTQYF
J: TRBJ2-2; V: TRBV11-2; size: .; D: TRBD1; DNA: TGTGCCAGCAGCTTAGGGACAGGGATCCCCGGGGAGCTGTTTTTT; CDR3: CASSLGTGIPGELFF
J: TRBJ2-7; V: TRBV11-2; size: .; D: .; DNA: TGTGCCAGCACCCATCCCCCCGGAGCCGAGCAGTACTTC; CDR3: CASTHPPGAEQYF
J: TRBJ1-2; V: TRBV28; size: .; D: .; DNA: TGTGCCACACTCGATCCGGGTTACGCGTATGGCTACACCTTC; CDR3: CATLDPGYAYGYTF
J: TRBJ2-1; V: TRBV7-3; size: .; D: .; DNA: TGTGCCAACAGCTTTGGAACAGGTTACAATGAGCAGTTCTTC; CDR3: CANSFGTGYNEQFF
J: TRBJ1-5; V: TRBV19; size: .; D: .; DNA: TGTGCCAGTGACCAGGGAAACTATCAGCCCCAGCATTTT; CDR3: CASDQGNYQPQHF
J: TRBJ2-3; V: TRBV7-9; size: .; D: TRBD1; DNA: TGTGCCAGCAGCTTCCACCGGACAGGAAGCACAGATACGCAGTATTTT; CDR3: CASSFHRTGSTDTQYF
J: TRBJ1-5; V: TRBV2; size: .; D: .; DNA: TGTGCCAGCAGTGAAGGGGAGAAAAGCAATCAGCCCCAGCATTTT; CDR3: CASSEGEKSNQPQHF
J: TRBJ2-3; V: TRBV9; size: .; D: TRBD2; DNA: TGTGCCAGCAGCGGCCTTGGGGGGGGTGAATCAGATACGCAGTATTTT; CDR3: CASSGLGGGESDTQYF
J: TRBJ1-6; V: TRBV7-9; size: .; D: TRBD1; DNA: TGTTCCTCCCGACAGGGAAGTTCACCCCTCCACTTT; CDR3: CSSRQGSSPLHF
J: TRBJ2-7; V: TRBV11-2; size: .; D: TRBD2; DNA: TGTGCCAGCAGCTTAAGGTCTACTAGCGGGGGTCCAACGATCGAGCAGTACTTC; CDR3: CASSLRSTSGGPTIEQYF
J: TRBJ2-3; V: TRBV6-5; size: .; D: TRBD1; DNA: TGTGCCAGCACTAGGGACAGGGGGAGAGATACGCAGTATTTT; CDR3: CASTRDRGRDTQYF